The 11 T cell receptor beta chains below come from one sample, sequenced in a study of PD-L1 blockade in urothelial cancer. As to time point: pretreatment peripheral blood. Sequenced by immunoSEQ multiplex PCR; TCRdb stores in-frame clones only, minus some. The profile shows some 56,000 clones, roughly 80% of them singletons. The sample here was PBMCs, taken around atezolizumab (anti-PD-L1) treatment. The origin of the receptors is a man between 45 and 60 years old with urothelial cancer.

This sequence joins TRBV6-5 and TRBJ1-2, with 7 bases identical to TRBD1. V shed 0 bases, J shed 8 bases, and the junction held 6 bases outside the gene matches. Looked up from germline, CDR1 is MNHEY and CDR2 is SVGAGI. The CDR3 consists of 14 residues. The CDR3 coding sequence is TGTGCCAGCAGTTACTCGAGGACAGGAGGCGGCTACACCTTC. Encoded protein: CASSYSRTGGGYTF.

The gene calls are TRBV21-1 and TRBJ1-2. TRBV21-1 is given as a pseudogene. The CDR3 is made up of 17 amino acids. CDR3 in amino acids: CASSKAQGSGGCYGYTF. Written as DNA, the CDR3 is TGTGCCAGCAGCAAAGCCCAAGGGTCGGGGGGCTGCTATGGCTACACCTTC.

This clone was seen a single time. The rearrangement links TRBV30 to TRBJ2-5, with 10 bases identical to TRBD2. J was trimmed by 6 bases and V by 4 bases; bases with no gene match: 20. CDR3 length equals 18 residues. Per the germline V gene, CDR1 is GTSNPN and CDR2 is SVGIG (reference sequence). CDR3 coding DNA: TGTGCCTGGACCCCCGGCGCTAGCGGGAGTTGGATCGTGAAGACCCAGTACTTC. Translated, it gives CAWTPGASGSWIVKTQYF.

The chain joins TRBV6-4 to TRBJ1-1; D uncertain. There are 13 residues in the CDR3. The ends were cut back, 8 bases at V and 0 bases at J, with 10 bases in the middle. Germline V gene data show CDR1 as MRHNA and CDR2 as SNTAGT. The CDR3 loop reads CASGLTMNTEAFF. The CDR3 DNA follows: TGTGCCAGCGGACTCACCATGAACACTGAAGCTTTCTTT.

The chain links TRBV5-1 to TRBJ2-1; D is perhaps TRBD2 (6 bases). CDR3 length: 18 amino acids. Trimming removed 1 base at V and 2 bases at J, with 19 bases between. Looked up from germline, CDR1 is SGHRS and CDR2 is YFSETQ. The CDR3 DNA reads TGCGCCAGCAGCTTGCCCTTGGGAATTCTAGCGCCCTACAATGAGCAGTTCTTC. This sequence encodes CASSLPLGILAPYNEQFF.

This clone was observed a handful of times. This chain uses TRBV28 with TRBJ2-7, with a weak D call TRBD1 (6 bases). The CDR3 sequence is 12 residues long. Trimming removed 8 bases at V and 1 base at J, with 9 bases between. Germline V gives CDR1 MDHEN, CDR2 SYDVKM. CDR3 DNA: TGTGCCAGCCGACAGGAATCCTACGAGCAGTACTTC. Translation: CASRQESYEQYF.

The chain joins TRBV28 to TRBJ2-5; no clear D. CDR1 and CDR2 (germline): MDHEN, SYDVKM. V was clipped by 2 bases and J by 4 bases, with 8 bases between them. This CDR3 is 13 amino acids long. CDR3 sequence reads: CASSLSPRETQYF. CDR3 nucleotide sequence: TGTGCCAGCAGTTTAAGTCCTAGAGAGACCCAGTACTTC.

V usage is TRBV27 and J usage is TRBJ1-1, with D unclear. The CDR3 runs 14 residues. Germline values: CDR1 MNHEY, CDR2 SMNVEV (reference sequence). The V gene lost 2 bases and the J gene lost 5 bases, with 12 bases spanning the gap. CDR3 residues: CASSLLIPGTEAFF. The CDR3 DNA reads TGTGCCAGCAGTTTACTCATACCGGGAACTGAAGCTTTCTTT.

This chain joins TRBV5-1 and TRBJ2-2, with D maybe TRBD1 (5 bases). This CDR3 has 16 amino acids. The germline gives CDR1 SGHRS, CDR2 YFSETQ. Trimming removed 1 base at V and 5 bases at J, with 15 bases between. Written as DNA, the CDR3 is TGCGCCAGCAGCTTGTCTCCCCAGGGTAGAACCGGGGAGCTGTTTTTT. Translated: CASSLSPQGRTGELFF.

This rearrangement joins TRBV7-2 to TRBJ1-4; 8 bases align to TRBD1. This CDR3 contains 13 residues. Per germline, CDR1 SGHTA and CDR2 FQGNSA. The ends lost 4 bases at V and 8 bases at J; junction bases unmatched: 3. The CDR3 protein is CASSSTGGEKLFF. As DNA, the CDR3 is TGTGCCAGCAGCTCTACAGGGGGAGAAAAACTGTTTTTT.

The chain couples TRBV2 to TRBJ2-1; 9 positions agree with TRBD1. V was clipped by 5 bases and J by 15 bases; unmatched bases: 5. This CDR3 has 11 residues. The germline CDR1 and CDR2 sequences are SNHLY and FYNNEI. CDR3 sequence (DNA): TGTGCCAGCAGTCCAGACAGGGGGGGGTTCTTC. Its translation is CASSPDRGGFF.